This T cell receptor (beta chain) originates from a study of identical twins. This CDR3 has 17 residues. Looked up from germline, CDR1 is MNHNS and CDR2 is SASEGT. V lost 6 bases to trimming and J lost 0 bases, with 21 bases between them. Whole-study findings and limits: It was cross-sectional statistical analysis, not following the same donors, that the conclusions relied on. Excess sharing between twins was weaker in beta out-of-frame sequences. Among monozygotic twins, out-of-frame TCR alpha sharing exceeded what models predicted.

Comment on this clonotype: As yet, its antigen is unknown.

TCRdb independently ran MiXCR on the 5' RACE reads; one entry per CDR3 protein. The table includes about 530,000 distinct CDR3 sequences, 13% to 15% detected once. These data were also filed under a second study, of yellow fever vaccine responses in identical twins.

The chain has TRBV6-1 and TRBJ2-7; D gene ambiguous. The clonotype originates from a woman between 18 and 30 years old in good health. Sequenced input: CD4+ T cells sorted from blood. CDR3 coding DNA: TGTGCCAGCAGGCCAACCCGGTCGACAAGCAGCTCCTACGAGCAGTACTTC. Translation gives CASRPTRSTSSSYEQYF.